Shown below are 6 T cell receptor beta chains from a single sample sequenced in a study of T cell clusters in autoimmune cytopenias. One tube held mixed TRB-A and TRB-B primer pools for touch-down PCR. Following a re-call of the multiplex PCR reads, TCRdb has one entry per CDR3 protein and lacks DNA. Here the sample table reports about 14,000 distinct CDR3 sequences. Approximately 36,000 genome equivalents of blood DNA were amplified for TRB. The same data also contributed to another study, on T cell repertoires in aging, cancer and after chemotherapy.

The sequenced material came from peripheral blood. The receptors shown here come from a human donor in good health.

The gene calls are TRBV30 and TRBJ2-2. The CDR3 is 14 amino acids. CDR1 and CDR2 from the germline V gene are GTSNPN and SVGIG (reference sequence). CDR3 loop: CAWSAVQRAGELFF.

The chain combines TRBV7-4 with TRBJ2-5; TCRdb calls TRBD1, which cannot be checked without DNA. CDR3 length: 14 residues. Germline V gene sequence: CDR1 SGHVT, CDR2 SQSDAQ. CDR3 sequence: CASSRDTIQETQYF.

The rearrangement uses TRBV5-6 and TRBJ2-5. The CDR3 spans 12 residues. Per the germline V gene, CDR1 is SGHDT and CDR2 is YYEEEE. The CDR3 reads CASNLLPETQYF.

V usage is TRBV19 and J usage is TRBJ1-2; the D call from TCRdb, TRBD1, cannot be confirmed without DNA. This CDR3 has 13 amino acids. Germline assignment: CDR1 LNHDA and CDR2 SQIVND (reference sequence). The CDR3 loop is CASSIRPAHGYTF.

V is TRBV27 and J is TRBJ2-2; there is no DNA to check the TCRdb D call of TRBD1. The germline CDR1 and CDR2 sequences are MNHEY and SMNVEV (reference sequence). This CDR3 region has 16 residues. The CDR3 sequence: CASSSPLAANTGELFF.

The J gene is TRBJ2-2, the V gene TRBV19; TCRdb indicates TRBD2, and absent DNA this call remains unverified. The CDR3 is 16 amino acids. Germline V CDR1 and CDR2: LNHDA, SQIVND (reference sequence). CDR3 protein: CASSDRASLNTGELFF.